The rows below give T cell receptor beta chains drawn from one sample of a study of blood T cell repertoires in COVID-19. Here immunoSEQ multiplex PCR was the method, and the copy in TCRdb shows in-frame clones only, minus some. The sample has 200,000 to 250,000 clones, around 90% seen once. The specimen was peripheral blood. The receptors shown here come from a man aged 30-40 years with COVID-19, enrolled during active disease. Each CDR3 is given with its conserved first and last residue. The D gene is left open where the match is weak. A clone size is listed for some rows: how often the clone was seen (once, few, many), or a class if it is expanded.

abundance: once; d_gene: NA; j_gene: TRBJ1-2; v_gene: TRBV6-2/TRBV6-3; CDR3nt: TGTGCCAGCAGCCCCAGACAGACCTATGGCTACACCTTC; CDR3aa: CASSPRQTYGYTF
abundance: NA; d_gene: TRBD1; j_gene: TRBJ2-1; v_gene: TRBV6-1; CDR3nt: TGTGCCAGCAGTGGCACCGGGACAGGGGTCTACAATGAGCAGTTCTTC; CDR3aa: CASSGTGTGVYNEQFF
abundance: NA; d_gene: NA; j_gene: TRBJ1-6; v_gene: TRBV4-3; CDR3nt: TGCGCCAGCAGCCAAGGCCGGCGGCAGAGTAGGCCCCTCCACTTT; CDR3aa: CASSQGRRQSRPLHF
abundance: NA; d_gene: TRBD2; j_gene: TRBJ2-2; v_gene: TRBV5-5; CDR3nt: TGTGCCAGCAGCTCCCTGGGAGCGGGGTATGGCGGGGAGCTGTTTTTT; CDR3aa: CASSSLGAGYGGELFF
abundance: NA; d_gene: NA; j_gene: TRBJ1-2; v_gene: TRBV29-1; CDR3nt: TGCAGCGTTGATGGGACATCGGGCTATGGCTACACCTTC; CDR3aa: CSVDGTSGYGYTF
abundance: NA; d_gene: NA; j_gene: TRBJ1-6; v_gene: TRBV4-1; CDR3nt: TGCGCCAGCAGCCAAGTTGGAGATTCACCCCTCCACTTT; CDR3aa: CASSQVGDSPLHF
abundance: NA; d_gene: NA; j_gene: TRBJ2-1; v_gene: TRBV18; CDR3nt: TGTGCCAGCTCACCGGACTGGGAGCAGTTCTTC; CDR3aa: CASSPDWEQFF
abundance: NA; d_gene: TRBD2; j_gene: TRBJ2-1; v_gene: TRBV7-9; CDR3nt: TGTGCCAGCAGCCCTCGATTTACTAGCGGGAGAGAGCAGTTCTTC; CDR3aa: CASSPRFTSGREQFF
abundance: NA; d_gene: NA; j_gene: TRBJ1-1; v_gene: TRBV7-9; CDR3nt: TGTGCCAGCAGCTTACAGGAGGCCCCGAACACTGAAGCTTTCTTT; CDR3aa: CASSLQEAPNTEAFF
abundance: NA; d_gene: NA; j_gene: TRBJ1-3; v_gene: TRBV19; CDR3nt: TGTGCCAGTAGTATTCGATTTTTGACTGTCTCTGGAAACACCATATATTTT; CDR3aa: CASSIRFLTVSGNTIYF
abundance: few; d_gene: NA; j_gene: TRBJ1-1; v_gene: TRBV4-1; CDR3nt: TGCGCCAGCAGCCAAGGGGGGCGAGGGACTGAAGCTTTCTTT; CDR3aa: CASSQGGRGTEAFF
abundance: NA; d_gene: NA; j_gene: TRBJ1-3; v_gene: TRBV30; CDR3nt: TGTGCCTGGAGTAGGGCAGGGATTGGAAACACCATATATTTT; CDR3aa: CAWSRAGIGNTIYF
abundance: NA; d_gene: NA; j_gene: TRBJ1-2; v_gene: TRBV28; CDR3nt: TGTGCCAGCAGTTTCAATGGCTACACCTTC; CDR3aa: CASSFNGYTF
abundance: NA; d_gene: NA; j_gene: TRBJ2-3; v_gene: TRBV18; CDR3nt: TGTGCCAGCTCACTGGGGAGATCCTCCACAGATACGCAGTATTTT; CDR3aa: CASSLGRSSTDTQYF
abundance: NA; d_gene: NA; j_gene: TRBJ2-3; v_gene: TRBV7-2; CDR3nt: TGTGCCAGCAGCTATGACAGGTACACAGATACGCAGTATTTT; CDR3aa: CASSYDRYTDTQYF
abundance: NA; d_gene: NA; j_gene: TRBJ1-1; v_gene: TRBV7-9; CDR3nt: TGTGCCAGCAATCGAGGCGGGGACACTGAAGCTTTCTTT; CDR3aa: CASNRGGDTEAFF
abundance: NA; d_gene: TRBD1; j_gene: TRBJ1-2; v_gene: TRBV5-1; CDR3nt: TGCGCCAGCAACCCGGACAGGTTGGACTATGGCTACACCTTC; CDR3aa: CASNPDRLDYGYTF
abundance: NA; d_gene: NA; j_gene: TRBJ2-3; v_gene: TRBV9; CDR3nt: TGTGCCAGCAGCGTCCTCGGGACAGCGGGAGATACGCAGTATTTT; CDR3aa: CASSVLGTAGDTQYF
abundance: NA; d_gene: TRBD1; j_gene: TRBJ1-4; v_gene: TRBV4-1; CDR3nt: TGCGCCAGCAGCCAGGAATACAGGGGATCGTATGAAAAACTGTTTTTT; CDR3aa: CASSQEYRGSYEKLFF
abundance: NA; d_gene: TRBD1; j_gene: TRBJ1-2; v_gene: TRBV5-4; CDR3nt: TGTGCCAGCAGCTTCCAGGGGGACTATGGCTACACCTTC; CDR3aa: CASSFQGDYGYTF
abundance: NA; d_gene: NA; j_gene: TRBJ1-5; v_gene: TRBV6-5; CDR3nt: TGTGCCAGCAGTTACCCCGGACTCTACAGTCAGCCCCAGCATTTT; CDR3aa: CASSYPGLYSQPQHF
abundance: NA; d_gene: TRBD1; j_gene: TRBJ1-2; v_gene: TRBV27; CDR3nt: TGTGCCAGCAGCCTAAAATGGGCAGGGGGCCCCACTAACTATGGCTACACCTTC; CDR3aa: CASSLKWAGGPTNYGYTF
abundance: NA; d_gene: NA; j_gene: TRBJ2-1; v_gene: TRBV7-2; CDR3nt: TGTGCCAGCAGCTTAGTAACGGGGATCTTCGCCAATGAGCAGTTCTTC; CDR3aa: CASSLVTGIFANEQFF
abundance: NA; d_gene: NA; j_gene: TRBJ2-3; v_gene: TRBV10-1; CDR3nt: TGCGCCAGCAGTTTTTCCCTCACAGATACGCAGTATTTT; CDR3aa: CASSFSLTDTQYF
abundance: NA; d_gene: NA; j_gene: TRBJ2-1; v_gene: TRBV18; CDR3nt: TGTGCCAGCTCTACCGGGACAAGCCCCTCCGTTGAGCAGTTCTTC; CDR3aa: CASSTGTSPSVEQFF
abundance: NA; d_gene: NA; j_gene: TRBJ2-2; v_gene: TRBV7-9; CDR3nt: TGTGCCAGCAGCTTAGTTAGGAGCACGAACACCGGGGAGCTGTTTTTT; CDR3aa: CASSLVRSTNTGELFF
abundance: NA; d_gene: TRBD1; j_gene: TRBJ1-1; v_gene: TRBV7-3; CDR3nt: TGTGCCAGCAGCTTAACGCCGGGACAGGCGAACACTGAAGCTTTCTTT; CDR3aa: CASSLTPGQANTEAFF
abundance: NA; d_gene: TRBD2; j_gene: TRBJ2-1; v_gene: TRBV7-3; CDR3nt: TGTGCCAGCAGCCTCAGAGGGGGACTAGCGAACTACAATGAGCAGTTCTTC; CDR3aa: CASSLRGGLANYNEQFF
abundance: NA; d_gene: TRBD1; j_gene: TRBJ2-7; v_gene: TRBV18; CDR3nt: TGTGCCAGCTCACCACGACAGGGGGTCTACGAGCAGTACTTC; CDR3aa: CASSPRQGVYEQYF
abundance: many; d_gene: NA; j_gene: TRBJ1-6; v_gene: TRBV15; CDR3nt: TGTGCCACCAGCAGTTTGCAGTGGGCTTGGCGGGATGATTCACCCCTCCACTTT; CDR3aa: CATSSLQWAWRDDSPLHF
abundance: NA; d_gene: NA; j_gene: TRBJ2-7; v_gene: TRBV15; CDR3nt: TGTGCCACCAGCAGAGATTCGAAAGGACGGGGTGCCTACGAGCAGTACTTC; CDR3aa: CATSRDSKGRGAYEQYF